The following is a T cell receptor beta chain sequence with its context. The antigen remains undetermined. Every single patient, without exception, relapsed after autologous stem cell transplantation, and brentuximab vedotin exposure varied. Trimming cost V 5 bases and J 8 bases, with 19 bases left between them. The CDR3 runs to 16 residues. Per germline, CDR1 MDHEN and CDR2 SYDVKM. These data belong to a study of PD-1 blockade in classical Hodgkin lymphoma. Study results and caveats: The drivers behind the repertoire differences, possibly disease activity or prior therapy, remain undefined. Diversity similar to that of newly diagnosed patients was seen at baseline in complete responders. Whereas CD4+ TCR diversity had risen significantly by C4D1, CD8+ TCR diversity had not.

Measured with immunoSEQ multiplex PCR; TCRdb has only the in-frame clones, and not every one. The sample holds 9,500 to 14,000 clones, around 83% seen once. The sequenced sample was peripheral blood mononuclear cells (PBMCs), obtained at baseline. The source is a human donor with classical Hodgkin lymphoma. The rearrangement joins TRBV28 to TRBJ1-6; D is perhaps TRBD1 (5 bases). DNA for the CDR3: TGTGCCAGCAGTCCTCCTAGCGACAGCTTCCATTCACCCCTCCACTTT. Amino acid sequence: CASSPPSDSFHSPLHF.